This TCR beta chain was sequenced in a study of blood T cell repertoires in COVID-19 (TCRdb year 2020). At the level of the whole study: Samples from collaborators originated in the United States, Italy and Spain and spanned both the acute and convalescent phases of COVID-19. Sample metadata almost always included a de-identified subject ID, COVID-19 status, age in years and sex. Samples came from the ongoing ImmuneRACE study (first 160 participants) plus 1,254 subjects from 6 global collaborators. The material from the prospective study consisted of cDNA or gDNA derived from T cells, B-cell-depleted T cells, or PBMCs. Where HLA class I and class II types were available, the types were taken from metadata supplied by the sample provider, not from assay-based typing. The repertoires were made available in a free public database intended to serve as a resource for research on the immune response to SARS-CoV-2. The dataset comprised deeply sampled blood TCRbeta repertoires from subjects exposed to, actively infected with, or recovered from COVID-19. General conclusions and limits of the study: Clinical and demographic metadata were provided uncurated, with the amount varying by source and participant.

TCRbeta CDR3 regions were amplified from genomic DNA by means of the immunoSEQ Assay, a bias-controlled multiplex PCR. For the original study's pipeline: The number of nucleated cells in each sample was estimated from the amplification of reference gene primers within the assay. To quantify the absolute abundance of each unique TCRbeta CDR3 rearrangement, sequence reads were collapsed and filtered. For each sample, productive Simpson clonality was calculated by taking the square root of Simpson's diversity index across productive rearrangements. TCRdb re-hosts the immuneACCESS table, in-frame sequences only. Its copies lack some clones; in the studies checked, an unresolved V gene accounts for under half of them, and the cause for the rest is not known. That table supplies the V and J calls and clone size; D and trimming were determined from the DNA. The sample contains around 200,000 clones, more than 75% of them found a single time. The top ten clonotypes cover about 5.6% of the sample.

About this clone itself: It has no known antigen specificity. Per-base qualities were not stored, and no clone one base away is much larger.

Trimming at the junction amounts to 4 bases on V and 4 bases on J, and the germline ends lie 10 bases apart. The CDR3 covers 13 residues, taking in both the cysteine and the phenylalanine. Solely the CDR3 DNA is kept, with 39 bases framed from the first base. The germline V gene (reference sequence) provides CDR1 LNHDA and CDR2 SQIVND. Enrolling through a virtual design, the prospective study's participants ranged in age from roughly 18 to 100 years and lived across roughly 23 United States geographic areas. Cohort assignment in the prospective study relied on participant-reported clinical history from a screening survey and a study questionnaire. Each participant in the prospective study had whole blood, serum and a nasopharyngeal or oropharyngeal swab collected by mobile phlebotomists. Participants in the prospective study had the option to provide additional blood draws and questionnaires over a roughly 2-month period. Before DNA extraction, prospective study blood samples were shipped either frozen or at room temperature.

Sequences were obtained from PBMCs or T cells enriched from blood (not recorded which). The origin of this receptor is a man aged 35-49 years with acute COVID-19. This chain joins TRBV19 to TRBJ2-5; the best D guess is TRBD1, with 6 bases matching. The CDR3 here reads CASSRGTIETQYF. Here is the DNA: TGTGCCAGTAGTAGAGGGACAATAGAGACCCAGTACTTC.